These 5 T cell receptor beta chains came from one sample sequenced in a study of shared clonotypes between healthy human individuals. The assay was immunoSEQ multiplex PCR, and TCRdb's table has in-frame clones only and misses some. The sample carries millions of clones, more than 80% recorded once. The sequenced sample was naive CD4+ T cells sorted from blood. Subset in this sample: CD45RA+ positively selected. Source of these receptors: a man aged 18 to 29 in good health.

The V call is TRBV6-6, the J call TRBJ2-7; 9 bases agree with TRBD2. Germline V gene sequence: CDR1 MNHNY, CDR2 SVGAGI (reference sequence). This CDR3 spans 15 amino acids. V lost 5 bases, J lost 7 bases, and 12 bases stayed unmatched. The CDR3 nucleotides read TGTGCCAGCAGTCGACCAGATAGCGGGAGTGTTGAGCAGTACTTC. Amino acids: CASSRPDSGSVEQYF.

J is TRBJ2-5 and V is TRBV10-3; TRBD1 aligns across 10 bases. The germline CDR1 and CDR2 sequences are ENHRY and SYGVKD. The trim removed 0 bases at V and 5 bases at J, leaving 6 bases unmatched. The CDR3 sequence is 16 residues long. The CDR3, as DNA: TGTGCCATCAGTGAGTCGACAGGGGGCGCGATGGAGACCCAGTACTTC. This gives the protein CAISESTGGAMETQYF.

V gene TRBV2 combines with J gene TRBJ2-7; 7 bases are shared with TRBD1. CDR1 SNHLY and CDR2 FYNNEI come from the germline V gene. This CDR3 spans 15 amino acids. V lost 8 bases, J lost 3 bases, and 13 bases stayed unmatched. DNA of the CDR3: TGTGCCAGCGGCCTCCGGACAGGCACGAGCTACGAGCAGTACTTC. It specifies CASGLRTGTSYEQYF.

V and J are TRBV10-3 and TRBJ2-7, with D possibly being TRBD2 (6 bases). Germline assignment: CDR1 ENHRY and CDR2 SYGVKD. The V and J ends lost 6 bases and 6 bases respectively, with 12 bases between them. The CDR3 totals 12 residues. CDR3 sequence reads: CAISESSVEQYF. As DNA, the CDR3 is TGTGCCATCAGCGAATCTAGCGTCGAGCAGTACTTC.

The chain is built from TRBV6-1 and TRBJ1-4; weak D call: TRBD1 (6 bases). This CDR3 spans 14 amino acids. Trimming removed 7 bases from V and 8 bases from J, with 17 bases in between. Germline V gene sequence: CDR1 MNHNS, CDR2 SASEGT. The DNA of the CDR3 is TGTGCCAGCACTGAGGGGGGTGGTAAGGAAAAACTGTTTTTT. Translation gives CASTEGGGKEKLFF.